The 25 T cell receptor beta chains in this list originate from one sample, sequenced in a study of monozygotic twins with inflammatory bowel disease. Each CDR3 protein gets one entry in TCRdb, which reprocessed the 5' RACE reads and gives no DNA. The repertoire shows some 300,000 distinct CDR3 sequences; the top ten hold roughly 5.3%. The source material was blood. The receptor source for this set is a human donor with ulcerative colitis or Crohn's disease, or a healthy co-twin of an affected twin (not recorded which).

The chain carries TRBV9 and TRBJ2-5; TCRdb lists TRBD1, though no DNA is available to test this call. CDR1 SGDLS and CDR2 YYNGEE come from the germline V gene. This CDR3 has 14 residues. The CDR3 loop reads CASSVGTGQETQYF.

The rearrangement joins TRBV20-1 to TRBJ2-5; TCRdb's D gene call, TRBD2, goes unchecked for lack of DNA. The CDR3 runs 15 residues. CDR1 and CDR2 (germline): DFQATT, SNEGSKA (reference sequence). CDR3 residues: CSVVGTSGRRETQYF.

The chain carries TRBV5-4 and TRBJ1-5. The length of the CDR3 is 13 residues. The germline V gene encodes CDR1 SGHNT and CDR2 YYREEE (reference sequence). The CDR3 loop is CASSHDSNQPQHF.

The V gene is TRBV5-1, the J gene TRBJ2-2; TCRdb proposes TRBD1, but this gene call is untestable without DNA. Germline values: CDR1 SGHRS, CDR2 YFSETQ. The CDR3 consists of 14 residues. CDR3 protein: CASSGDRGTGELFF.

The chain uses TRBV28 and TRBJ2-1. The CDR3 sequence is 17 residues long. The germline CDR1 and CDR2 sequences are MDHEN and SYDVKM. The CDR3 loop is CASSFLNLRLGYNEQFF.

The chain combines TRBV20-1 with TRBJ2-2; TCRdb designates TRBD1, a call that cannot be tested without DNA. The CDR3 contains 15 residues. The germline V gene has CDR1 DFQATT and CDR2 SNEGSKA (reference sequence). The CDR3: CSAPKGGRRTGELFF.

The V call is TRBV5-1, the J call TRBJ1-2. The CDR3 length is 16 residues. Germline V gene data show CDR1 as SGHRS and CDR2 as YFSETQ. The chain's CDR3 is CASSLAVQASNYGYTF.

The CDR3 here is CASRPTNSNQPQHF. V is TRBV9 and J is TRBJ1-5. CDR3 length equals 14 residues. From germline, CDR1 is SGDLS and CDR2 YYNGEE. Together with reference TRBV9 and TRBJ1-5, the CDR3 gives the full variable domain: DSGVTQTPKHLITATGQRVTLRCSPRSGDLSVYWYQQSLDQGLQFLIQYYNGEERAKGNILERFSAQQFPDLHSELNLSSLELGDSALYFCASRPTNSNQPQHFGDGTRLSIL.

The CDR3 spells CASQPGLATHNEQFF. The V call is TRBV5-4, the J call TRBJ2-1; the D call of TRBD2 rests on TCRdb alone, since no DNA is present to check it. Germline V gene sequence: CDR1 SGHNT, CDR2 YYREEE (reference sequence). This CDR3 region has 15 residues.

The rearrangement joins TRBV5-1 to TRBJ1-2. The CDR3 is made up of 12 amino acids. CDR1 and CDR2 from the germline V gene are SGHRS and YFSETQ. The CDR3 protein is CASSFEFRGYTF.

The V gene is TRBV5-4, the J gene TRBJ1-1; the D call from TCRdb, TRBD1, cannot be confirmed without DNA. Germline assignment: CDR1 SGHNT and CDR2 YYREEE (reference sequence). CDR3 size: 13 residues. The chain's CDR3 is CASRNQGYTEAFF. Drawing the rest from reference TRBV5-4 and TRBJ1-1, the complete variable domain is ETGVTQSPTHLIKTRGQQVTLRCSSQSGHNTVSWYQQALGQGPQFIFQYYREEENGRGNFPPRFSGLQFPNYSSELNVNALELDDSALYLCASRNQGYTEAFFGQGTRLTVV.

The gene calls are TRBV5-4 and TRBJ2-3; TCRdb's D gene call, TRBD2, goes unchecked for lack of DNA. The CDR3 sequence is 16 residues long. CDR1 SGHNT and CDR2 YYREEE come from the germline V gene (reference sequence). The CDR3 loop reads CASSYSSGTSTDTQYF.

CDR3 in amino acids: CASSRGTGGMNTEAFF. The chain links TRBV27 to TRBJ1-1; TCRdb outputs TRBD1, but without DNA this stays unchecked. CDR3 length: 16 residues. The germline CDR1 and CDR2 sequences are MNHEY and SMNVEV (reference sequence).

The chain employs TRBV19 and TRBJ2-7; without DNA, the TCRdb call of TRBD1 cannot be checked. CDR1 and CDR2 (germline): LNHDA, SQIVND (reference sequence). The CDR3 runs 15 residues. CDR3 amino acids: CASSIYPGRNDEQYF.

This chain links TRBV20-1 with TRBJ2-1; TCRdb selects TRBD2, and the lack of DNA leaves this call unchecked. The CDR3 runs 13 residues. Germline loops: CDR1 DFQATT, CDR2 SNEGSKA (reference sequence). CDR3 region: CSARAGGANEQFF.

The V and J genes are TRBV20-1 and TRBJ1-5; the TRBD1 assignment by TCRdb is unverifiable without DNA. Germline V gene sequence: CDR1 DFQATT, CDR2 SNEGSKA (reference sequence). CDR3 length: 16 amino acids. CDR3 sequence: CSALDRGRSPNQPQHF.

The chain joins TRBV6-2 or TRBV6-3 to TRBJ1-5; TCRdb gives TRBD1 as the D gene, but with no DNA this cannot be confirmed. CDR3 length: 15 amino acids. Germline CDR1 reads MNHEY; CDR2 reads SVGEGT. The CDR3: CASSYGMGQNQPQHF.

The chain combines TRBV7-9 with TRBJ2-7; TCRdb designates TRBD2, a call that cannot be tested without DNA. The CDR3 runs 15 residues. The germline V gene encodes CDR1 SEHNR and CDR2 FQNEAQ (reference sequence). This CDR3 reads CASSSWRPISYEQYF.

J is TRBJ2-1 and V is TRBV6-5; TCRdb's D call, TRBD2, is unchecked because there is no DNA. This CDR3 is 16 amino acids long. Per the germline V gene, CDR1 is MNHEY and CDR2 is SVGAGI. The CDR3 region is CASSYDASGAYNEQFF.

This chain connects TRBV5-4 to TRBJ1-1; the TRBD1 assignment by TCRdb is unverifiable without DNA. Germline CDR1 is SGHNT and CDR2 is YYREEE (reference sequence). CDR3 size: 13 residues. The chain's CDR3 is CASSNGVRPGAFF.

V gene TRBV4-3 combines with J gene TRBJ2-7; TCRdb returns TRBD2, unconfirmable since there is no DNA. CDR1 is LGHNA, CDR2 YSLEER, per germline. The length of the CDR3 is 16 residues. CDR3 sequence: CASSPGATSASYEQYF.

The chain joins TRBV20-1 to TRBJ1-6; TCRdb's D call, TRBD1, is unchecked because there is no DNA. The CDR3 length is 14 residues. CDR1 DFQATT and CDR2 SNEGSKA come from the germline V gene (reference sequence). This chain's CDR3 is CSARGDSHNSPLHF.

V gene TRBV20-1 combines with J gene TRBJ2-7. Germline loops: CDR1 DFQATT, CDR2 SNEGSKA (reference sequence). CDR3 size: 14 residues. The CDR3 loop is CSARAMWQPYEQYF.

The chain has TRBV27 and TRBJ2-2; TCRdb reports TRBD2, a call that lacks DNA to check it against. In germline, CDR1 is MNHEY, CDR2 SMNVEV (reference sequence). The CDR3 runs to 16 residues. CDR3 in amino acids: CASSLSWGPHTGELFF.

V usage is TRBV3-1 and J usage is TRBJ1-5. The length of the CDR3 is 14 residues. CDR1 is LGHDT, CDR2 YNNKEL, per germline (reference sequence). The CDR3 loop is CASSHYGSNQPQHF.